These 5 T cell receptor beta chains share one sample of origin, sequenced in a study of graft-versus-host responses after intestinal transplantation. Clones were read by immunoSEQ multiplex PCR, and TCRdb kept only the in-frame ones, dropping some. The top ten clones hold 0.55% to 0.8% of a sample with 80,000 or so clones, 92% of them seen once. This material consisted of PBMCs, taken 98 days after intestinal transplantation. These receptor sequences come from a human patient who received an intestinal transplant, so some T cells may come from the graft donor.

V and J are TRBV7-9 and TRBJ2-7, with D perhaps TRBD1 (6 bases). Trimming pared 2 bases from V and 7 bases from J, leaving 15 bases between. CDR3 length: 14 residues. Germline CDR1 is SEHNR and CDR2 is FQNEAQ (reference sequence). This CDR3 reads CASSLTQGSWEQYF. CDR3 in DNA: TGTGCCAGCAGCTTAACACAGGGTTCATGGGAGCAGTACTTC.

This chain connects TRBV11-2 to TRBJ2-7; TRBD1 matches 11 bases. V shed 1 base and J 6 bases; nucleotides not matched to a gene: 11. The CDR3 extends over 17 amino acids. CDR1 and CDR2 (germline): SGHAT, FQNNGV. The CDR3 reads CASSLGVGGTGGPEQYF. CDR3 nucleotide sequence: TGTGCCAGCAGCTTAGGAGTTGGTGGGACAGGGGGACCCGAGCAGTACTTC.

The rearrangement uses TRBV28 and TRBJ2-7; 7 bases fit TRBD1. This CDR3 has 14 residues. CDR1 and CDR2 from the germline V gene are MDHEN and SYDVKM. Trimming took 6 bases from V and 4 from J; bases not matched to a gene: 9. The CDR3 DNA reads as TGTGCCAGCAGCCAAGGGCAGGGGGTGTACGAGCAGTACTTC. It specifies CASSQGQGVYEQYF. Full variable domain (missing parts from reference TRBV28 and TRBJ2-7): DVKVTQSSRYLVKRTGEKVFLECVQDMDHENMFWYRQDPGLGLRLIYFSYDVKMKEKGDIPEGYSVSREKKERFSLILESASTNQTSMYLCASSQGQGVYEQYFGPGTRLTVT.

The V and J genes are TRBV6-6 and TRBJ2-2; D is undetermined. This CDR3 is built from 15 residues. V lost 3 bases and J 5 bases, leaving 13 bases between the germline ends. Germline-derived CDR1 and CDR2 are MNHNY and SVGAGI (reference sequence). The CDR3 here is CASSYSPLGTGELFF. The CDR3 DNA reads TGTGCCAGCAGTTATTCCCCCTTAGGGACCGGGGAGCTGTTTTTT.

The chain joins TRBV19 to TRBJ2-1, with 14 nucleotides matching TRBD2. After removal of 8 bases from V and 7 bases from J, the junction contained 10 bases not matched to a gene. The CDR3 runs 16 residues. CDR1 and CDR2 (germline): LNHDA, SQIVND (reference sequence). In nucleotides, the CDR3 is TGTGCCAGTGGACCCCTCGGACTAGCGGGGGGAAATGAGCAGTTCTTC. Residues: CASGPLGLAGGNEQFF.